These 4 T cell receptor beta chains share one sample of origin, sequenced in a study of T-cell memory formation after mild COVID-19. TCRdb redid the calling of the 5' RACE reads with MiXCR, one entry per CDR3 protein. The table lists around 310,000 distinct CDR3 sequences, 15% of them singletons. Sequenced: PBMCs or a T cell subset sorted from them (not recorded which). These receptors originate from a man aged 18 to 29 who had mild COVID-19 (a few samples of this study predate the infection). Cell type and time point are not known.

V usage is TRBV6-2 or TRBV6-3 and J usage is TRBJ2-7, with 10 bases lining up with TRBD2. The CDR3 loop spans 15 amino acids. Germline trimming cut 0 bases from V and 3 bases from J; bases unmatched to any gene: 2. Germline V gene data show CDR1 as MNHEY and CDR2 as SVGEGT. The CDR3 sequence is CASSYSSGGNYEQYV. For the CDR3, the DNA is TGTGCCAGCAGTTACTCTAGCGGGGGGAACTACGAGCAGTACGTC.

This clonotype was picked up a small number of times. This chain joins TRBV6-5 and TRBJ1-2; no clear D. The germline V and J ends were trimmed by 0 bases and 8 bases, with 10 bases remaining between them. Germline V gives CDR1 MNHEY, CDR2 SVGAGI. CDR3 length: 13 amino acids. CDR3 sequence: CASSYSSYRGYTF. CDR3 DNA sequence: TGTGCCAGCAGTTACTCGTCCTATCGGGGCTACACCTTC.

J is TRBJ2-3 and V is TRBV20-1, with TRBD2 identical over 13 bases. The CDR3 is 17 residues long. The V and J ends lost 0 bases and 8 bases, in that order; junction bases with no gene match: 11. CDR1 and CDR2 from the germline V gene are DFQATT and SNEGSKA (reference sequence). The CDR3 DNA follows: TGCAGTGCTAGAGATTGGGAACTAGCGGGGGGGCCCGTTACGCAGTATTTT. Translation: CSARDWELAGGPVTQYF.

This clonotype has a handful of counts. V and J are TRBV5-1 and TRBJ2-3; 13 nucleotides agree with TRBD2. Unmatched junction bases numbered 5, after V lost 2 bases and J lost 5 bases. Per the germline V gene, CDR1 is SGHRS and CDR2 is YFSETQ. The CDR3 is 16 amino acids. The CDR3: CASSFGLAGDQDTQYF. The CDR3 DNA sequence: TGCGCCAGCAGCTTTGGACTAGCGGGGGATCAAGATACGCAGTATTTT.